These 18 T cell receptor beta chains were sequenced from one sample in a study of control samples from healthy donors and cancer patients. The data were produced by immunoSEQ multiplex PCR, yet TCRdb's version contains in-frame clones alone and is incomplete. The profile shows roughly 130,000 clones, 88% of them singletons. Sequenced: blood. Receptors originate from a man in his fifties or sixties in good health.

The J gene is TRBJ1-5, the V gene TRBV2; 9 positions match TRBD1. The CDR3 length is 17 residues. Germline-derived CDR1 and CDR2 are SNHLY and FYNNEI. Losses at the gene ends were 0 bases for V and 3 bases for J; bases not matched to a gene: 6. CDR3 amino acids: CASSEASRDRVNQPQHF. DNA of the CDR3: TGTGCCAGCAGTGAAGCGTCCCGGGACAGGGTCAATCAGCCCCAGCATTTT.

The CDR3 region is CASTQLGATNEKLFF. The DNA of the CDR3 is TGTGCCAGCACGCAATTAGGTGCAACTAATGAAAAACTGTTTTTT. The chain uses TRBV3-1 (or the pseudogene TRBV3-2) and TRBJ1-4; D not certain. Trimming left V 7 bases short and J 0 bases short, with 12 bases between. Germline V gene sequence: CDR1 LGHDT, CDR2 YNNKEL (reference sequence). The CDR3 is 15 residues long.

V usage is TRBV24-1 and J usage is TRBJ1-2; TRBD1 is a possible D gene (6 bases). Trimming took off 3 bases at V and 6 bases at J, with 10 bases between the two ends. Germline V gene data show CDR1 as KGHDR and CDR2 as SFDVKD. This CDR3 is built from 13 residues. The CDR3 reads CATSDQDSHGYTF. The DNA for the CDR3 is TGTGCCACCAGTGATCAGGACAGTCATGGCTACACCTTC.

This chain uses TRBV5-5 with TRBJ2-5; 7 bases are shared with TRBD1. The V gene's germline CDR1 is SGHKS and CDR2 YYEKEE (reference sequence). The CDR3 length is 15 residues. V shed 2 bases and J 5 bases; nucleotides not matched to a gene: 9. CDR3 DNA: TGTGCCAGCAGCTTCCGACAGGGTTTCGGGGAGACCCAGTACTTC. Translation: CASSFRQGFGETQYF.

In DNA, the CDR3 is TGCGCCAGCAGCTTGGGCAGGTTCTACGAGCAGTACTTC. Its translation is CASSLGRFYEQYF. The V call is TRBV5-1, the J call TRBJ2-7; D not certain. Germline V gene data show CDR1 as SGHRS and CDR2 as YFSETQ. V lost 0 bases and J 3 bases, leaving 7 bases between the germline ends. The CDR3 consists of 13 residues.

The chain joins TRBV5-1 to TRBJ2-5; D is possibly TRBD1 (6 bases). The CDR3 loop spans 15 amino acids. The germline V gene has CDR1 SGHRS and CDR2 YFSETQ. Trimming left V 1 base short and J 2 bases short, with 12 bases between. CDR3 protein: CASSLRGTRQETQYF. CDR3 nucleotides: TGCGCCAGCAGCTTGAGAGGGACAAGGCAAGAGACCCAGTACTTC.

The chain employs TRBV4-2 and TRBJ2-3; D call uncertain. This CDR3 region has 18 residues. The germline V and J ends were trimmed by 4 bases and 0 bases, with 20 bases remaining between them. The germline CDR1 and CDR2 sequences are LGHNA and YNFKEQ. The CDR3 is CASSLPHGQSASTDTQYF. DNA of the CDR3: TGTGCCAGCAGCCTGCCCCACGGGCAGTCGGCTAGCACAGATACGCAGTATTTT.

The chain uses TRBV28 and TRBJ1-1, with TRBD1 matching over 10 bases. CDR3 length equals 15 residues. The V gene's germline CDR1 is MDHEN and CDR2 SYDVKM. The J segment lost 5 bases and the V segment lost 5 bases, leaving 8 bases of the junction unmatched. The CDR3 region is CASSPWTGGGTEAFF. The DNA of the CDR3 is TGTGCCAGCAGTCCGTGGACAGGGGGAGGGACTGAAGCTTTCTTT.

This clone appeared a few times. The V gene is TRBV6-5, the J gene TRBJ1-1; the D gene is possibly TRBD1 (5 bases). The CDR3 is 13 amino acids. The ends were cut back, 5 bases at V and 1 base at J, with 8 bases in the middle. The germline V gene has CDR1 MNHEY and CDR2 SVGAGI. CDR3 bases: TGTGCCAGCAGTACACAGGCGAACACTGAAGCTTTCTTT. Its translation is CASSTQANTEAFF.

This clone was detected only once. The genes are TRBV18 and TRBJ1-1; D is unresolved. The CDR3 length is 15 residues. Germline V gene data show CDR1 as KGHSH and CDR2 as LQKENI. Between the trimmed V and J ends, which lost 0 bases and 0 bases, there was a span of 8 bases. CDR3 coding DNA: TGTGCCAGCTCACCACCGCGGAATATGAACACTGAAGCTTTCTTT. It specifies CASSPPRNMNTEAFF.

This clone was observed a few times. The chain links TRBV10-3 to TRBJ1-2; no definite D call. Germline lookup yields CDR1 ENHRY and CDR2 SYGVKD. The CDR3 sequence is 13 residues long. Trimming shortened V by 3 bases and J by 4 bases, and 9 bases separated the two germline ends. The CDR3 region has the DNA TGTGCCATCAGTGACGCCGGGATCTATGGCTACACCTTC. Encoded protein: CAISDAGIYGYTF.

The genes are TRBV5-6 and TRBJ2-7; 10 positions match TRBD1. The CDR3 totals 19 residues. J gave up 2 bases and V 4 bases, and 18 bases lay outside the gene matches. The germline V gene has CDR1 SGHDT and CDR2 YYEEEE. The CDR3 protein is CASSSLGQGYTTPTYEQYF. CDR3 nucleotide sequence: TGTGCCAGCAGCAGCCTGGGACAGGGGTATACTACCCCCACCTACGAGCAGTACTTC. The whole variable domain, remainder taken from reference TRBV5-6 and TRBJ2-7, is DAGVTQSPTHLIKTRGQQVTLRCSPKSGHDTVSWYQQALGQGPQFIFQYYEEEERQRGNFPDRFSGHQFPNYSSELNVNALLLGDSALYLCASSSLGQGYTTPTYEQYFGPGTRLTVT.

The chain employs TRBV12-3 or TRBV12-4 and TRBJ1-2, with 7 bases fitting TRBD1. V lost 3 bases to trimming and J lost 6 bases; unmatched junction nucleotides: 1. This CDR3 is 12 amino acids long. The CDR3 coding sequence is TGTGCCAGCAGTTTGACAGGGCATGGCTACACCTTC. Its protein is CASSLTGHGYTF.

The V gene is TRBV7-2, the J gene TRBJ2-5, with no clear D. The germline V and J ends were trimmed by 3 bases and 0 bases, with 11 bases remaining between them. The germline V gene encodes CDR1 SGHTA and CDR2 FQGNSA. The CDR3 is made up of 15 amino acids. The CDR3 sequence is CASSFLSGYQETQYF. CDR3 in DNA: TGTGCCAGCAGCTTCTTGTCGGGCTACCAAGAGACCCAGTACTTC.

The rearrangement links TRBV14 to TRBJ2-5, with 7 bases that match TRBD1. Looked up from germline, CDR1 is SGHDN and CDR2 is FVKESK. CDR3 length: 15 residues. J lost 2 bases, V lost 2 bases, and 5 bases had no gene match. This CDR3 reads CASSQRLDRQETQYF. For the CDR3, the DNA is TGTGCCAGCAGCCAACGTTTGGACAGGCAAGAGACCCAGTACTTC. Full variable domain (rest looked up from reference TRBV14 and TRBJ2-5): EAGVTQFPSHSVIEKGQTVTLRCDPISGHDNLYWYRRVMGKEIKFLLHFVKESKQDESGMPNNRFLAERTGGTYSTLKVQPAELEDSGVYFCASSQRLDRQETQYFGPGTRLLVL.

The J gene is TRBJ1-4, the V gene TRBV11-3, with D maybe TRBD1 (5 bases). The CDR3 has 15 amino acids. CDR1 is SGHNT, CDR2 YENEEA, per germline. Between the trimmed V and J ends, which lost 5 bases and 1 base, there was a span of 11 bases. CDR3: CASSPLGGTNEKLFF. CDR3 nucleotide sequence: TGTGCCAGCAGCCCCCTCGGGGGAACTAATGAAAAACTGTTTTTT.

The gene calls are TRBV7-9 and TRBJ2-5, with TRBD2 matching over 12 bases. CDR1 is SEHNR and CDR2 is FQNEAQ in the germline V gene (reference sequence). The CDR3 runs 15 residues. J gave up 5 bases and V 5 bases, and 6 bases lay outside the gene matches. Written as DNA, the CDR3 is TGTGCCAGCAGCACCAGACTAGCGGGGGCGGAGACCCAGTACTTC. Its protein is CASSTRLAGAETQYF.

This clone occurred once. V gene TRBV2 combines with J gene TRBJ2-1, with 14 bases aligning to TRBD2. V lost 3 bases, J lost 9 bases, and 4 bases stayed unmatched. Looked up from germline, CDR1 is SNHLY and CDR2 is FYNNEI. The CDR3 spans 15 residues. DNA for the CDR3: TGTGCCAGCAGTGAGGGGACTAGCGGGGGCGCTGAGCAGTTCTTC. This codes for CASSEGTSGGAEQFF.